This T cell receptor beta chain was found in a study of OX40 agonist ivuxolimab in advanced cancers. The length of the CDR3 is 14 residues. V dropped 8 bases and J dropped 8 bases, with 21 bases sitting between them. Germline-derived CDR1 and CDR2 are SGHDN and FVKESK. The data were produced by immunoSEQ multiplex PCR, yet TCRdb's version contains in-frame clones alone and is incomplete. The table lists tens of thousands of clones, approximately 90% of them singletons. The specimen was CD4+ or CD8+ T cells sorted from blood, collected in a trial of the OX40 agonist ivuxolimab. The chain carries TRBV14 and TRBJ1-2; unclear D gene. This receptor was identified in an adult with an advanced solid tumor such as melanoma, head and neck, liver or kidney cancer. CDR3 bases: TGTGCCAGCGGCCCGGAAGGACGAAAGTGGGGCTACACCTTC. It is translated as CASGPEGRKWGYTF.